This TCR beta chain was captured by sequencing in a study of shared clonotypes between healthy human individuals (dated by TCRdb to 2018 to 2020). Study-level background: The cohort comprised two women and a few men aged 18 to 49 years. To estimate repertoire size and how much clonotypes are shared between individuals, the study performed deep sequencing of blood TCR repertoires from roughly five healthy adults. For each donor, three plates each were used for CD4 naive and CD4 memory, two plates were used for CD8 naive, and one plate was used for CD8 memory. Each donor's leukapheresis produced roughly between roughly 0.85 and 9.5 billion PBMCs. To increase sequencing depth and limit assay-specific biases, TCR repertoire library preparation and sequencing were carried out by different laboratories using diverse techniques. Findings and caveats that apply to the study as a whole: The small number of donors limited the genetic and exposure-history diversity represented. Larger estimated clonotype richness was generally found for naive subsets than for memory subsets. Sampling was restricted to blood, and TCR repertoires in tissue are likely to differ from TCR repertoires in blood. Sharing across a few donors was observed for around 4.8% of naive CD4, less than 4% of naive CD8, 2% to 2.5% of memory CD4, and about 0.38% of memory CD8 clonotypes. Based on pairwise subsampling, the degree of clonotype sharing among donors was expected to be affected by sequencing depth. Compared with non-shared clonotypes, clonotypes shared by all four sorted-subset donors had higher generation probabilities. Even with the large sequencing depth, rarefaction of the sorted-subset datasets indicated that sequencing was incomplete.

Donors were healthy HIV-negative adults with no recently reported acute infections or vaccinations. Only Caucasian adults living in Nashville, Tennessee, USA were represented among the donors. CD4+ T cells were enriched through magnetic negative selection, after which naive cells were positively selected on CD45RA and the remaining negative fraction served as the memory subset. Blood was collected by leukapheresis, and PBMCs were isolated by Ficoll-Histopaque density gradient centrifugation and then cryopreserved in liquid nitrogen vapor phase. Purity and quantity of every magnetically sorted T cell population were checked by analytical flow cytometry. Genomic DNA was isolated from every sorted fraction and measured by UV absorbance on a Nanodrop 2000c. Inclusive of the bounding cysteine and phenylalanine, the CDR3 is 17 residues long. CDR3 DNA is the only sequence kept; it has 51 bases, read in frame from the first base. CDR1 and CDR2 were assigned from the germline V gene as SNHLY and FYNNEI. Trimming leaves V shorter by 8 bases and J shorter by 0 bases, with the junction holding 7 bases beyond the gene matches.

This clone was counted once. Which antigen it targets is not known. The record has no base qualities; no much larger clone is one base away. Using the deep immunoSEQ assay, multiplex PCR amplified TCR CDR3 regions from genomic DNA. Extracted genomic DNA from each cell subset was distributed evenly across all wells of several immunoSEQ 96-well plates, and each plate was treated as a replicate. Each replicate PCR for sorted subsets received about 0.2 ug genomic DNA, equal to some 32,000 T cell genomes. The purified libraries were quantified using a Qubit 3.0 fluorometer, sized with a Bioanalyzer 2100, and then quantified again using the KAPA Library Quantification kit. Each immunoSEQ 96-well plate was sequenced on its own single-read 150-cycle Illumina NextSeq 550 flow cell. The original pipeline was this. Because the immunoSEQ output included only junctional sequences and no quality scores, the filtering could not be the same as the filtering used for full-length reads. Sequences were annotated with PyIR, a Python wrapper for IgBLAST v1.9, using IMGT germline references to assign V/J genes and CDR3. Reads were filtered out if the reads had weak V/J assignments (E-value above 1e-6), no CDR3, stop codons, out-of-frame junctions, or ambiguous translated residues. V3J clonotypes were defined by identical inferred V gene, J gene, and CDR3 amino acid sequence. Percentage overlap between repertoires was calculated by dividing the number of shared unique clonotypes by the size of the smaller repertoire. Richness of each repertoire was evaluated using RTK rarefaction, the Chao1 estimator, and Recon v2.1 estimates of unobserved clonotypes. For all TCRbeta clonotypes obtained by the gDNA method from a handful of donors, generation probabilities were computed with OLGA. Here the immuneACCESS table is served through TCRdb, limited to in-frame sequences with V and J called. Missing clones are a known gap in these copies; in checked studies unresolved V genes cover under half, and the rest lacks a known reason. The V and J calls and the clone size are those of that table, but D and trimming were determined from the DNA. The sample has some 2,000,000 clones on record, around 95% of them singletons. Approximately 0.13% of the sample belongs to the ten largest clones.

What was sequenced was naive CD4+ T cells sorted from blood. The sample's cell subset or site label, in plain terms: CD45RA+ positively selected. The chain employs TRBV2 and TRBJ2-6, and TRBD1 matches 10 of the central bases. The origin of this receptor is a man in his late teens or twenties in good health. The nucleotide sequence is TGTGCCAGCTCGAGGACAGGGGGATCCTCTGGGGCCAACGTCCTGACTTTC. Its translation reads: CASSRTGGSSGANVLTF. The reference TRBV2 and TRBJ2-6 proteins fill in what lies around the CDR3, so the full variable domain reads EPEVTQTPSHQVTQMGQEVILRCVPISNHLYFYWYRQILGQKVEFLVSFYNNEISEKSEIFDDQFSVERPDGSNFTLKIRSTKLEDSAMYFCASSRTGGSSGANVLTFGAGSRLTVL.